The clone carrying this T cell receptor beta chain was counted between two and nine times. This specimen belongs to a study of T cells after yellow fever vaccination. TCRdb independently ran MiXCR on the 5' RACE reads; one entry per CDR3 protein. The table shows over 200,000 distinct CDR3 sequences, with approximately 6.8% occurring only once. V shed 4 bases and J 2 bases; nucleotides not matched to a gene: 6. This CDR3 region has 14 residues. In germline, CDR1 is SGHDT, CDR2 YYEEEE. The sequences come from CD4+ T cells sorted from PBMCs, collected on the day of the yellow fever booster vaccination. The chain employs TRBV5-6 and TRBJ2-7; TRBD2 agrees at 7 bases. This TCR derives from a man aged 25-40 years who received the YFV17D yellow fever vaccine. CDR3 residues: CASSPGTIAYEQYF. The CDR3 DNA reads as TGTGCCAGCAGCCCCGGGACTATAGCCTACGAGCAGTACTTC.